This TCR beta chain stems from a study of response to subunit inactivated influenza vaccine. TCRdb analysed the RT-PCR reads with MiXCR anew, one entry per CDR3 protein. The sample yields 860,000 or so distinct CDR3 sequences, over 20% seen once. The CDR3 spans 14 residues. The V gene end was trimmed by 1 base and the J gene end by 7 bases; junction bases not matched to a gene: 5. Germline V gene data show CDR1 as SGHVS and CDR2 as FNYEAQ. This chain links TRBV7-6 with TRBJ2-5, with 8 bases identical to TRBD2. The receptor comes from a man in his fifties or sixties who received an inactivated influenza vaccine. The material sequenced was PBMCs from blood, taken approximately 5 days after vaccination. As DNA, the CDR3 is TGTGCCAGCAGCTTAGACGACGGGAGGGGGACCCAGTACTTC. This codes for CASSLDDGRGTQYF. Together with reference TRBV7-6 and TRBJ2-5, the CDR3 gives the full variable domain: GAGVSQSPRYKVTKRGQDVALRCDPISGHVSLYWYRQALGQGPEFLTYFNYEAQQDKSGLPNDRFSAERPEGSISTLTIQRTEQRDSAMYRCASSLDDGRGTQYFGPGTRLLVL.